Below are 2 T cell receptor beta chains sequenced from a single sample in a study of CD8 T cells in ankylosing spondylitis. TCRdb ran MiXCR on the 5' RACE reads and lists one entry per CDR3 protein. The sample carries nearly 250,000 distinct CDR3 sequences, 32% recorded once. The specimen was blood, either unsorted or a sorted T cell fraction (not recorded which). The receptors were gathered from a male donor with ankylosing spondylitis or in good health (not recorded which).

This clonotype was counted only a few times. The chain uses TRBV5-1 and TRBJ1-3; weak D call: TRBD1 (5 bases). V was pared by 7 bases and J by 0 bases, with 17 bases between. Germline lookup yields CDR1 SGHRS and CDR2 YFSETQ. This CDR3 is 16 amino acids long. Written as DNA, the CDR3 is TGCGCCAGCTATTCCGGGACTATCAGCTCTGGAAACACCATATATTTT. Amino acid sequence: CASYSGTISSGNTIYF.

The V and J genes are TRBV15 and TRBJ1-1, with no clear D. Trimming cost V 5 bases and J 5 bases, with 9 bases left between them. The CDR3 consists of 12 residues. CDR1 and CDR2 from the germline V gene are LNHNV and YYDKDF (reference sequence). This CDR3 reads CATSAGRTEAFF. The CDR3 region has the DNA TGTGCCACCAGCGCAGGACGTACTGAAGCTTTCTTT.